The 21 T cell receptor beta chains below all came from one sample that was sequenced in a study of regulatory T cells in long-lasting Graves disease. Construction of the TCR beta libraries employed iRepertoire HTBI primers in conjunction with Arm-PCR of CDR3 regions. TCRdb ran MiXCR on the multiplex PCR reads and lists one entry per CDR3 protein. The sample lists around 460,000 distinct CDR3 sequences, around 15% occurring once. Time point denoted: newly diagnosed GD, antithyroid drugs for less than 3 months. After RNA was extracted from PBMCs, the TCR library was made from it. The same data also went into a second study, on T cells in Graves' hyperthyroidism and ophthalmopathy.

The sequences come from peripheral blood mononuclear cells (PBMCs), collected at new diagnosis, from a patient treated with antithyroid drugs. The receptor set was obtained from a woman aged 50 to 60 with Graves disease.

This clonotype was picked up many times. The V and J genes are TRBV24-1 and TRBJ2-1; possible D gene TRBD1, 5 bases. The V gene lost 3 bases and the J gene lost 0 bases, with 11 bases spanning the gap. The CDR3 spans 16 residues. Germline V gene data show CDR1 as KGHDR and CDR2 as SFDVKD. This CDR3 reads CATSDPRTSSYNEQFF. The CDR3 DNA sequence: TGTGCCACCAGTGATCCCAGGACAAGCTCCTACAATGAGCAGTTCTTC.

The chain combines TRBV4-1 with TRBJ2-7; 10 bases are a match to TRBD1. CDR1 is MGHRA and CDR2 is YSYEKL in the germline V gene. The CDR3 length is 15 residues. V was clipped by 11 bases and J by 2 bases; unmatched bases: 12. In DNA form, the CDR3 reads TGCGCCCCATCCCGGGACAGGGGACATCCCTACGAGCAGTACTTC. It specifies CAPSRDRGHPYEQYF.

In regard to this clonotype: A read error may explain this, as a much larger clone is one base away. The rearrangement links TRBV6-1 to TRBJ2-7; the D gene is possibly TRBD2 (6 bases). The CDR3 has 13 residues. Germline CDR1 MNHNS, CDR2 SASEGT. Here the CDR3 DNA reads TGTGGCAGCAGTATCCAGGGAGGCAACGAGCAGTACTTC. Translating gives CGSSIQGGNEQYF.

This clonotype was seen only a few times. CDR3 loop: CASSSPGQLNYGYTF. In DNA, the CDR3 is TGTGCCAGCAGCTCACCGGGACAGCTTAACTATGGCTACACCTTC. The chain has TRBV7-2 and TRBJ1-2; TRBD1 agrees at 7 bases. The CDR3 sequence is 15 residues long. Trimming cost V 4 bases and J 1 base; bases outside gene matches: 6. Germline CDR1 is SGHTA and CDR2 is FQGNSA.

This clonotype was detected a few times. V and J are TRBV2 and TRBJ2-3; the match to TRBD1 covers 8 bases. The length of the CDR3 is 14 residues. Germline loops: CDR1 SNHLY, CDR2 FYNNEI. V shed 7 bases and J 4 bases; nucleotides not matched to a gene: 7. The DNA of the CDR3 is TGTGCCAGCATAGAACAGACAGGGGCAGATACGCAGTATTTT. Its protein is CASIEQTGADTQYF.

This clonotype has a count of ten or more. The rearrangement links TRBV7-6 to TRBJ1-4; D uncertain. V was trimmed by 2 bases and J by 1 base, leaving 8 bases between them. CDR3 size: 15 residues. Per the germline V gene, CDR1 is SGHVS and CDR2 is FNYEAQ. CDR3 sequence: CASSLPRLTNEKLFF. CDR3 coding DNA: TGTGCCAGCAGCTTACCAAGGCTAACTAATGAAAAACTGTTTTTT.

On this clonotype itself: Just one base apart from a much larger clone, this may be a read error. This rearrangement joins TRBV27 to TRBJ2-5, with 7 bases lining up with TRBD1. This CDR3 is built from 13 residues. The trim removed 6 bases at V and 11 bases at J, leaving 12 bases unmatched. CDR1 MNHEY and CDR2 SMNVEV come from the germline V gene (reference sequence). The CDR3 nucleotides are TGTGCCAGCAGGATGACAGGGCTTAATGAGCAGTACTTC. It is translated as CASRMTGLNEQYF.

This CDR3 is CASSLGRLNTGELFF. The CDR3 DNA follows: TGTGCCAGCAGCTTAGGACGGTTGAACACCGGGGAGCTGTTTTTT. V is TRBV7-9 and J is TRBJ2-2; D remains unclear. CDR3 length: 15 residues. Germline values: CDR1 SEHNR, CDR2 FQNEAQ (reference sequence). V shed 1 base and J shed 1 base, with 7 bases lying between them.

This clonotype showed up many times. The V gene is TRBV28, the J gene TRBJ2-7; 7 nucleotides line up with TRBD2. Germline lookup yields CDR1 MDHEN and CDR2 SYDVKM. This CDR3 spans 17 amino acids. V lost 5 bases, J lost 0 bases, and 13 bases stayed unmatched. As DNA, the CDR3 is TGTGCCAGCAGTCCGCCAGCGGGGAGACCGAGCTCCTACGAGCAGTACTTC. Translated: CASSPPAGRPSSYEQYF.

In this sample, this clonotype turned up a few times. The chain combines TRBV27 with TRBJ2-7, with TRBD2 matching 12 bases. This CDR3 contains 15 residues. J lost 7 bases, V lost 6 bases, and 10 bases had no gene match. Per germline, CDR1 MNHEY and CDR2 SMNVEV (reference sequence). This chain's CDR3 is CASSPRLAGASEQYF. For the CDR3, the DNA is TGTGCCAGCAGCCCTCGACTAGCGGGAGCGTCTGAGCAGTACTTC.

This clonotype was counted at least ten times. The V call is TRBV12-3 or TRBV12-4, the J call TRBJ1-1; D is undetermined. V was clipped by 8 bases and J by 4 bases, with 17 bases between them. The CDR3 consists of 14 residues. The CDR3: CASGIEAWRTEAFF. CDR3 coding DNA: TGTGCCAGCGGTATTGAGGCTTGGCGCACTGAAGCTTTCTTT.

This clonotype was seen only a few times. CDR3 bases: TGCGCCAGCAGCTTGGATTCTTTCGGGGAGCTGTTTTTT. It encodes CASSLDSFGELFF. The V gene is TRBV5-1, the J gene TRBJ2-2; D remains unclear. Trimming took off 0 bases at V and 7 bases at J, with 7 bases between the two ends. The CDR3 totals 13 residues. Germline CDR1 and CDR2: SGHRS and YFSETQ.

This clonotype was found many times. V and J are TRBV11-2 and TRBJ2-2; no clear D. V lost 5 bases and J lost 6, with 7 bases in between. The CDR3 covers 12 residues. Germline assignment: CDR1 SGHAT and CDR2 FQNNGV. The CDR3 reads CASSVNAGELFF. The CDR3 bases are TGTGCCAGCAGCGTTAACGCCGGGGAGCTGTTTTTT.

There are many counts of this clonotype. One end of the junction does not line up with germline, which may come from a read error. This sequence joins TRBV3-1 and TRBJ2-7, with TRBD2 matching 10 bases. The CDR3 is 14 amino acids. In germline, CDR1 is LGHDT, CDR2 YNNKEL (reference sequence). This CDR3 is CASSQAGGGYEQYF. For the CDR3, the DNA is TGTGCCAGCAGTCAAGCGGGAGGGGGCTACGAGCAGTACTTC.

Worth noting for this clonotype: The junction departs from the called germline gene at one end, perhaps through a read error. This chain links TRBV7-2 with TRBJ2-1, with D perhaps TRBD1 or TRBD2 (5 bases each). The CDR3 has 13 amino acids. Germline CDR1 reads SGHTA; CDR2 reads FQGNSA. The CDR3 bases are TGTGTCAGCAGCTTAGCTGGGGGATGGGAGCAGTTCTTC. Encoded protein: CVSSLAGGWEQFF.

CDR3 sequence: CASSSNLGQGAFGNSPLHF. The CDR3 DNA follows: TGTGCCAGCAGTTCGAACCTCGGACAGGGGGCGTTTGGGAATTCACCCCTCCACTTT. The chain joins TRBV28 to TRBJ1-6, with 11 bases matching TRBD1. J lost 7 bases, V lost 4 bases, and 15 bases had no gene match. The CDR3 sequence is 19 residues long. Germline CDR1 and CDR2: MDHEN and SYDVKM.

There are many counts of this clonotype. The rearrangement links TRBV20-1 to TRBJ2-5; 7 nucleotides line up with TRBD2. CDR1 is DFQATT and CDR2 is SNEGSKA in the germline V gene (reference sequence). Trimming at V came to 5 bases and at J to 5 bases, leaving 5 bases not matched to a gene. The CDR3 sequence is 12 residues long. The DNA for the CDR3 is TGCAGTGCTCCGACTAGCTCGGAGACCCAGTACTTC. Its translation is CSAPTSSETQYF.

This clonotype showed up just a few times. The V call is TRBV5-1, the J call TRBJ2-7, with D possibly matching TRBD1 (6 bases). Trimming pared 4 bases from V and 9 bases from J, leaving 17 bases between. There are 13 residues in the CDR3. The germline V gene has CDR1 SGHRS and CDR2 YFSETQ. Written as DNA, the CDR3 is TGCGCCAGCAGCATAAATGCAGGGGTATTGCAGTACTTC. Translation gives CASSINAGVLQYF.

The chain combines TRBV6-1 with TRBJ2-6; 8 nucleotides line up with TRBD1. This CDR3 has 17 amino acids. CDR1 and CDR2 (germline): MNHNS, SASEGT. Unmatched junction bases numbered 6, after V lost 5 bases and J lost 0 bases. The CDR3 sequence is CASSPGTGPSGANVLTF. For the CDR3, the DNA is TGTGCCAGCAGTCCCGGGACAGGTCCCTCTGGGGCCAACGTCCTGACTTTC.

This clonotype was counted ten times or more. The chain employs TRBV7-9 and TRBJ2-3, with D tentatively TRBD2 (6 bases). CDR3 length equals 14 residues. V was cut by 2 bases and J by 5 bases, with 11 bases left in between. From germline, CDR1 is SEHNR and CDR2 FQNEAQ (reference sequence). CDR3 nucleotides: TGTGCCAGCAGCTTACTTTCCGGGAGAGATACGCAGTATTTT. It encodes CASSLLSGRDTQYF.

CDR3 coding DNA: TGTGTCAACTCCCGACAGGGCTTAGAGACCCAGTACTTC. This codes for CVNSRQGLETQYF. V is TRBV2 and J is TRBJ2-1, with 7 bases matching TRBD1. The end of the DNA is better explained by TRBJ2-5, so the J call may be wrong. Germline-derived CDR1 and CDR2 are SNHLY and FYNNEI. The CDR3 sequence is 13 residues long.